This T cell receptor beta chain originates from a study of memory CD4+ T cells and cytomegalovirus serostatus. The V and J ends lost 2 bases and 6 bases, in that order; junction bases with no gene match: 8. From germline, CDR1 is MGHDK and CDR2 SYGVNS. The CDR3 loop spans 15 amino acids. On this clone: Its cognate antigen is unknown.

Using immunoSEQ multiplex PCR, the repertoire was profiled, and TCRdb retains in-frame clones only, with some absent. The sample has under 55,000 clones; roughly 78% are singletons. The sort gate was single viable CD3+CD4+CD8-CD45RO+ cells for memory CD4+ T cells. General study findings and limits: Of approximately 160 reported CMV TCRbeta sequences, some 67 were found in memory CD4+ repertoires.

The sample consisted of memory CD4+ T cells from blood. The clonotype originates from an adult in good health and CMV-seronegative. This chain links TRBV25-1 with TRBJ1-1; 8 bases are a match to TRBD1. CDR3 sequence (DNA): TGTGCCAGCAGTGAACGTCGGCAGGGGGCCGCTGAAGCTTTCTTT. This codes for CASSERRQGAAEAFF.